The clone carrying this T cell receptor (beta chain) occurred a few times. Its antigen is undetermined. From the 5' RACE reads, TCRdb called clonotypes with MiXCR, one entry per CDR3 protein. The data show roughly 400,000 distinct CDR3 sequences, approximately 25% seen once. The CDR3 is 11 residues long. The sample belongs to a study of T-cell memory formation after mild COVID-19. Across the study: TCR clusters largely stayed donor specific.

Regarding the study as a whole: Day 15 to 85 contracting clones showed balanced CD4/CD8; day 15 to 37 expanders favored CD4+. There were some responding clones in pre-infection memory, which suggested that cross-reactive memory had joined. The second-wave clones peaking on day 37 were not confirmed as SARS-CoV-2-specific.

The sample consisted of PBMCs or a T cell subset sorted from them (not recorded which). V usage is TRBV21-1 and J usage is TRBJ2-5; TRBD1, as called in the table, went unchecked against the DNA. TRBV21-1 counts as a pseudogene. The receptor's source is an adult woman who had mild COVID-19 (a few samples of this study predate the infection). Cell type and time point are not known. For the CDR3, the DNA is TGTGTCCCACAGGGCAGGGAGACCCAGTACTTC. This encodes CVPQGRETQYF.